Each of the 23 T cell receptor beta chains below was sequenced from the same sample in a study of T cell changes during pregnancy in multiple sclerosis. The repertoire was sequenced with immunoSEQ multiplex PCR; TCRdb's copy has only in-frame clones and lacks some. The data show some 140,000 clones, about 96% seen once. The specimen comprised peripheral blood, sampled after pregnancy. These receptors were taken from a female donor with multiple sclerosis, enrolled in a pregnancy study.

This sequence joins TRBV9 and TRBJ2-3; D possibly corresponds to TRBD2 (5 bases). This CDR3 contains 15 residues. Trimming removed 0 bases from V and 2 bases from J, with 10 bases in between. The germline CDR1 and CDR2 sequences are SGDLS and YYNGEE. The CDR3 sequence: CASSVGGGTTDTQYF. For the CDR3, the DNA is TGTGCCAGCAGCGTAGGTGGAGGAACCACAGATACGCAGTATTTT.

The chain is built from TRBV14 and TRBJ1-4; D is perhaps TRBD1 (5 bases). The CDR3 has 13 residues. Deletions cut 1 base from V and 10 bases from J, with 10 bases between. Germline V lookup: CDR1 SGHDN, CDR2 FVKESK. This chain's CDR3 is CASSQAPGGKLFF. The DNA for the CDR3 is TGTGCCAGCAGCCAAGCCCCGGGGGGAAAACTGTTTTTT.

This clone occurred once. The rearrangement uses TRBV11-1 and TRBJ2-1, with 9 bases lining up with TRBD1. This CDR3 contains 15 residues. V lost 5 bases to trimming and J lost 8 bases; unmatched junction nucleotides: 10. In germline, CDR1 is SGHAT, CDR2 FQDESV (reference sequence). The CDR3 region has the DNA TGTGCCAGCAGCCCCGGGACAGGGATGTTTGATGAGCAGTTCTTC. Its protein product is CASSPGTGMFDEQFF. The complete variable domain, with remaining parts taken from reference TRBV11-1 and TRBJ2-1, reads EAEVAQSPRYKITEKSQAVAFWCDPISGHATLYWYRQILGQGPELLVQFQDESVVDDSQLPKDRFSAERLKGVDSTLKIQPAELGDSAMYLCASSPGTGMFDEQFFGPGTRLTVL.

The sample holds a few counts of this clone. The CDR3 DNA follows: TGTGCCAGCAGTTACTCGAGTGGGGCAGGGGACAATGAGCAGTTCTTC. Translated: CASSYSSGAGDNEQFF. The rearrangement joins TRBV6-6 to TRBJ2-1, with D possibly matching TRBD1 (6 bases). The V gene lost 0 bases and the J gene lost 5 bases, with 14 bases spanning the gap. The CDR3 totals 16 residues. Germline V gene data show CDR1 as MNHNY and CDR2 as SVGAGI (reference sequence).

Only one count was recorded for this clone. The chain uses TRBV5-1 and TRBJ2-5, with 8 bases fitting TRBD1. After removal of 7 bases from V and 2 bases from J, the junction contained 16 bases not matched to a gene. Germline CDR1 and CDR2: SGHRS and YFSETQ. This CDR3 is 17 amino acids long. CDR3 DNA: TGCGCCAGCGGTCCCCGCCCGACAGGGGTTAGGCAAGAGACCCAGTACTTC. Translation gives CASGPRPTGVRQETQYF.

This clone was picked up one time. The rearrangement links TRBV5-1 to TRBJ1-2; 7 nucleotides line up with TRBD1. The germline V gene encodes CDR1 SGHRS and CDR2 YFSETQ. This CDR3 has 13 residues. V lost 4 bases and J lost 8; bases outside the gene matches: 8. Here the CDR3 reads CASSLGTAGGYTF. The CDR3 DNA reads as TGCGCCAGCAGCCTTGGGACAGCTGGAGGCTACACCTTC.

The V gene is TRBV28, the J gene TRBJ1-5, with TRBD1 matching over 8 bases. The germline gives CDR1 MDHEN, CDR2 SYDVKM. This CDR3 spans 12 amino acids. Trimming took 6 bases from V and 8 from J; bases not matched to a gene: 3. The CDR3 nucleotides read TGTGCCAGCAGCCTACAGGGGGAGCCCCAGCATTTT. It encodes CASSLQGEPQHF.

This sequence joins TRBV5-6 and TRBJ2-4; the match to TRBD2 covers 10 bases. This CDR3 contains 16 residues. V was pared by 1 base and J by 0 bases, with 1 base of the junction left unmatched. In germline, CDR1 is SGHDT, CDR2 YYEEEE. As DNA, the CDR3 is TGTGCCAGCAGCTTGAGACTAGCGGGAGCCAAAAACATTCAGTACTTC. This codes for CASSLRLAGAKNIQYF.

The gene calls are TRBV28 and TRBJ1-2; 7 nucleotides align to TRBD1. This CDR3 comprises 13 residues. Germline values: CDR1 MDHEN, CDR2 SYDVKM. Trimming cost V 5 bases and J 6 bases; bases outside gene matches: 6. This chain's CDR3 is CASSMTGWDGYTF. CDR3 coding DNA: TGTGCCAGCAGTATGACAGGGTGGGATGGCTACACCTTC.

A word on this clone: Within the sample, other DNA sequences also encode this same CDR3. This chain uses TRBV6-5 with TRBJ1-1; a weak D match, TRBD1 (5 bases). The length of the CDR3 is 14 residues. V lost 0 bases and J 3 bases, leaving 8 bases between the germline ends. Looked up from germline, CDR1 is MNHEY and CDR2 is SVGAGI. The CDR3 coding sequence is TGTGCCAGCAGTTACTCGGGGGGGGACACTGAAGCTTTCTTT. Translated, it gives CASSYSGGDTEAFF.

The chain is built from TRBV29-1 and TRBJ2-7; TRBD2 aligns across 10 bases. This CDR3 has 14 amino acids. The V gene's germline CDR1 is SQVTM and CDR2 ANQGSEA. Unmatched junction bases numbered 15, after V lost 7 bases and J lost 9 bases. DNA of the CDR3: TGCAGCGCTAATCTCGGGACTAGCGCTGGAGGGCAGTACTTC. It translates to CSANLGTSAGGQYF.

This clone was detected once. The genes are TRBV11-3 and TRBJ2-1; D may be TRBD1 (5 bases). The CDR3 spans 12 residues. Trimming left V 3 bases short and J 5 bases short, with 5 bases between. The germline gives CDR1 SGHNT, CDR2 YENEEA. The CDR3 reads CASSLTDNEQFF. The CDR3 bases are TGTGCCAGCAGCTTGACAGACAATGAGCAGTTCTTC. Together with reference TRBV11-3 and TRBJ2-1, the CDR3 gives the full variable domain: EAGVVQSPRYKIIEKKQPVAFWCNPISGHNTLYWYLQNLGQGPELLIRYENEEAVDDSQLPKDRFSAERLKGVDSTLKIQPAELGDSAVYLCASSLTDNEQFFGPGTRLTVL.

The V gene is TRBV5-4, the J gene TRBJ1-1; maybe TRBD1 (5 bases). The germline V gene has CDR1 SGHNT and CDR2 YYREEE (reference sequence). The V end was cut by 3 bases, the J end by 6 bases, with 15 bases between. This CDR3 has 14 amino acids. CDR3 protein: CASSSRGEGSEAFF. CDR3 nucleotide sequence: TGTGCCAGCAGCTCCCGGGGGGAGGGCTCTGAAGCTTTCTTT.

This sequence joins TRBV5-6 and TRBJ2-7, with D hard to call. The germline V and J ends were trimmed by 6 bases and 3 bases, with 16 bases remaining between them. The CDR3 is 14 amino acids. The germline CDR1 and CDR2 sequences are SGHDT and YYEEEE. The CDR3 loop is CASTILNSRYEQYF. CDR3 nucleotide sequence: TGTGCCAGCACCATACTTAACTCCCGCTACGAGCAGTACTTC.

The genes are TRBV6-5 and TRBJ2-3; the D is unclear. The CDR3 totals 15 residues. Germline V gene data show CDR1 as MNHEY and CDR2 as SVGAGI. V was clipped by 4 bases and J by 5 bases, with 16 bases between them. Written as DNA, the CDR3 is TGTGCCAGCAGTTGGGCATTGGGTTTGGGAGATACGCAGTATTTT. This sequence encodes CASSWALGLGDTQYF.

This chain joins TRBV6-6 and TRBJ2-1, with 9 positions matching TRBD2. The germline V gene has CDR1 MNHNY and CDR2 SVGAGI (reference sequence). The CDR3 sequence is 15 residues long. V dropped 8 bases and J dropped 10; count of bases not matched to a gene: 15. The CDR3 sequence is CASSLAGGRVEEQFF. The CDR3 DNA reads as TGTGCCAGCTCCCTTGCTGGCGGGAGGGTGGAAGAGCAGTTCTTC.

The chain combines TRBV28 with TRBJ1-1, with 8 positions matching TRBD1. Germline CDR1 MDHEN, CDR2 SYDVKM. The CDR3 is 14 residues long. With 7 bases clipped from V and 4 bases from J, the junction kept 8 bases outside the gene matches. CDR3 region: CASTRTGWGTEAFF. The CDR3 nucleotides are TGTGCCAGCACCAGGACAGGGTGGGGCACTGAAGCTTTCTTT.

This clone has a handful of counts. V and J are TRBV7-6 and TRBJ2-5, with D tentatively TRBD1 (5 bases). V lost 1 base and J lost 9, with 12 bases in between. The V gene's germline CDR1 is SGHVS and CDR2 FNYEAQ. The CDR3 runs to 13 residues. The CDR3 is CASSLGAQGAQYF. The CDR3 region has the DNA TGTGCCAGCAGCTTAGGGGCCCAGGGCGCCCAGTACTTC.

The gene calls are TRBV15 and TRBJ1-1; maybe TRBD1 (5 bases). Germline CDR1 reads LNHNV; CDR2 reads YYDKDF (reference sequence). Trimming removed 1 base from V and 7 bases from J, with 10 bases in between. The CDR3 sequence is 13 residues long. The CDR3 reads CATSRVTGDEAFF. The CDR3 coding sequence is TGTGCCACCAGCAGAGTAACAGGAGATGAAGCTTTCTTT.

The V and J genes are TRBV9 and TRBJ2-2, with 7 bases aligning to TRBD2. Trimming at V came to 4 bases and at J to 0 bases, leaving 3 bases not matched to a gene. The CDR3 extends over 15 amino acids. The germline V gene encodes CDR1 SGDLS and CDR2 YYNGEE. Written as DNA, the CDR3 is TGTGCCAGCAGCCTGACTAGCTCGAACACCGGGGAGCTGTTTTTT. This translates into CASSLTSSNTGELFF. The variable domain in full, with the rest retrieved from reference TRBV9 and TRBJ2-2, is DSGVTQTPKHLITATGQRVTLRCSPRSGDLSVYWYQQSLDQGLQFLIQYYNGEERAKGNILERFSAQQFPDLHSELNLSSLELGDSALYFCASSLTSSNTGELFFGEGSRLTVL.

This clone occurred once. This chain connects TRBV19 to TRBJ1-1; a possible D gene is TRBD1 (6 bases). CDR1 is LNHDA and CDR2 is SQIVND in the germline V gene (reference sequence). The CDR3 is 13 amino acids. Deletions cut 2 bases from V and 8 bases from J, with 12 bases between. This CDR3 reads CASSILETGEAFF. CDR3 bases: TGTGCCAGTAGTATATTGGAGACAGGCGAAGCTTTCTTT. Based on the CDR3 plus reference TRBV19 and TRBJ1-1, the full variable domain is DGGITQSPKYLFRKEGQNVTLSCEQNLNHDAMYWYRQDPGQGLRLIYYSQIVNDFQKGDIAEGYSVSREKKESFPLTVTSAQKNPTAFYLCASSILETGEAFFGQGTRLTVV.

The CDR3 spells CASSLREANYGYTF. As DNA, the CDR3 is TGTGCCAGTAGTTTGAGAGAAGCTAACTATGGCTACACCTTC. The chain joins TRBV19 to TRBJ1-2; D not certain. CDR1 LNHDA and CDR2 SQIVND come from the germline V gene (reference sequence). This CDR3 has 14 residues. Trimming pared 5 bases from V and 0 bases from J, leaving 10 bases between.

The chain employs TRBV9 and TRBJ2-7; 8 bases are shared with TRBD1. V lost 1 base, J lost 2 bases, and 8 bases stayed unmatched. Germline V gene lookup returns CDR1 SGDLS and CDR2 YYNGEE. The CDR3 covers 16 residues. The CDR3 loop is CASSVSPRQGTYEQYF. The CDR3 bases are TGTGCCAGCAGCGTATCACCTCGACAGGGGACCTACGAGCAGTACTTC. The whole variable domain, remainder taken from reference TRBV9 and TRBJ2-7, is DSGVTQTPKHLITATGQRVTLRCSPRSGDLSVYWYQQSLDQGLQFLIQYYNGEERAKGNILERFSAQQFPDLHSELNLSSLELGDSALYFCASSVSPRQGTYEQYFGPGTRLTVT.